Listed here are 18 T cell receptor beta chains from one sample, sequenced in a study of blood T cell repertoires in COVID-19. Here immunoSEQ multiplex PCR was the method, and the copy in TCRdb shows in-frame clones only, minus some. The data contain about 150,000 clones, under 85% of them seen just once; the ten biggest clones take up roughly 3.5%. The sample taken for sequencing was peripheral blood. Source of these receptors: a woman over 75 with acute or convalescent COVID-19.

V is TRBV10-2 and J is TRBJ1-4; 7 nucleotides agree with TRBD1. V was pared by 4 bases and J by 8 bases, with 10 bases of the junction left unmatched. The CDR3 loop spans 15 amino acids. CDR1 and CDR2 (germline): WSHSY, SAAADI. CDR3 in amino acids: CASSGTGTVAEKLFF. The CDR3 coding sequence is TGCGCCAGCAGTGGTACCGGGACAGTGGCCGAAAAACTGTTTTTT.

The CDR3 spells CASGRRLAETDYNEQFF. The CDR3 bases are TGTGCTAGTGGACGCAGACTAGCGGAGACCGACTACAATGAGCAGTTCTTC. V is TRBV12-5 and J is TRBJ2-1, with 9 positions matching TRBD2. Germline CDR1 and CDR2: LGHNT and FRNRAP. Trimming cost V 6 bases and J 3 bases; bases outside gene matches: 12. The CDR3 spans 17 residues.

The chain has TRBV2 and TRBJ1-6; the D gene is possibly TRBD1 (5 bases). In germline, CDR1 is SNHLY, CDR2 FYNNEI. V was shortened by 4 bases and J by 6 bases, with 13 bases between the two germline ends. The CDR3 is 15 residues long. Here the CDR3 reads CASSVDSLPNSPLHF. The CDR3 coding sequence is TGTGCCAGCAGTGTTGACAGCCTTCCTAATTCACCCCTCCACTTT. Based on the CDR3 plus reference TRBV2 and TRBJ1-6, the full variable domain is EPEVTQTPSHQVTQMGQEVILRCVPISNHLYFYWYRQILGQKVEFLVSFYNNEISEKSEIFDDQFSVERPDGSNFTLKIRSTKLEDSAMYFCASSVDSLPNSPLHFGNGTRLTVT.

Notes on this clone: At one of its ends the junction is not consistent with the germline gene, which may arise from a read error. The CDR3 nucleotides are TGTGCCAGCTCATCACCTGGACAGGGTAGGACCGGGGAGCTGTTTTTT. Protein: CASSSPGQGRTGELFF. The gene calls are TRBV18 and TRBJ2-2, with TRBD1 identical over 8 bases. Germline loops: CDR1 KGHSH, CDR2 LQKENI. The CDR3 runs 16 residues.

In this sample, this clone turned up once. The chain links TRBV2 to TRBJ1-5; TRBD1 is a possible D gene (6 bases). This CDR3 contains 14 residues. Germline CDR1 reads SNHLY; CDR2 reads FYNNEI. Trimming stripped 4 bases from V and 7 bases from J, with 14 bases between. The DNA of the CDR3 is TGTGCCAGCAGTGGAGGAGGCAGGGGACAGCCCCAGCATTTT. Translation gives CASSGGGRGQPQHF.

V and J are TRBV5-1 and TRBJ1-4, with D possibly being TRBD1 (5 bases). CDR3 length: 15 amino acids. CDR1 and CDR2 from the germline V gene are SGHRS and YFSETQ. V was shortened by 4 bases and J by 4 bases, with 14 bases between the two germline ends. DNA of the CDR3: TGCGCCAGCAGCCGGGGGGACGGATATAATGAAAAACTGTTTTTT. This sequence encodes CASSRGDGYNEKLFF.

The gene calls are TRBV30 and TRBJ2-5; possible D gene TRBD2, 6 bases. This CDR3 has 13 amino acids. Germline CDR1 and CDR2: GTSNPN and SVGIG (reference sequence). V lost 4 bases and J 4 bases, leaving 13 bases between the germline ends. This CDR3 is CAWIGGIRETQYF. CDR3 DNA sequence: TGTGCCTGGATTGGCGGGATTCGAGAGACCCAGTACTTC.

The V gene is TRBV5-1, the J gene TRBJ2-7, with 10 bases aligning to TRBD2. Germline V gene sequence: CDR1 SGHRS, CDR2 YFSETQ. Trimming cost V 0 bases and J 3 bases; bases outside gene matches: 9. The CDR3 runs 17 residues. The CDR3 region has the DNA TGCGCCAGCAGCTTGGTCCCCCTAACTAGCGGGAACTACGAGCAGTACTTC. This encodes CASSLVPLTSGNYEQYF.

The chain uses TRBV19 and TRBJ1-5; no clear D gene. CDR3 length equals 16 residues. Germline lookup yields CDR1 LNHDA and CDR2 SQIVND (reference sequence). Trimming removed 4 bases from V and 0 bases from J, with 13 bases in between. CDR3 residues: CASSKSTENSNQPQHF. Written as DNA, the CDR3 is TGTGCCAGTAGTAAATCAACAGAAAATAGCAATCAGCCCCAGCATTTT.

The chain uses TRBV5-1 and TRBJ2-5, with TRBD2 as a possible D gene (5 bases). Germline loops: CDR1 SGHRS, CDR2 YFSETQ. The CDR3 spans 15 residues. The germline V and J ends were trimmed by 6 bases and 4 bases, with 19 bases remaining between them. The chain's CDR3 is CASMASRLSGETQYF. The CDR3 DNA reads TGCGCCAGCATGGCTTCCAGACTATCGGGAGAGACCCAGTACTTC. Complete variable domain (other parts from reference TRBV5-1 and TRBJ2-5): KAGVTQTPRYLIKTRGQQVTLSCSPISGHRSVSWYQQTPGQGLQFLFEYFSETQRNKGNFPGRFSGRQFSNSRSEMNVSTLELGDSALYLCASMASRLSGETQYFGPGTRLLVL.

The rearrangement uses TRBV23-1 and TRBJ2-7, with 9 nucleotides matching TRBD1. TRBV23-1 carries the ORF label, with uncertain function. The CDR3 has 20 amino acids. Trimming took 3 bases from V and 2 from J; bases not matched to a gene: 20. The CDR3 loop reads CASSHHIRPGTGPSPYEQYF. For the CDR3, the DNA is TGCGCCAGCAGTCACCACATTCGTCCCGGGACAGGGCCTTCTCCCTACGAGCAGTACTTC.

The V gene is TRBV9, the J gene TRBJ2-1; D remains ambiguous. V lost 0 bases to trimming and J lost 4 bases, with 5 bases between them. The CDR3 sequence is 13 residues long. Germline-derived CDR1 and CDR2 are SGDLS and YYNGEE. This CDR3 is CASSVGQYNEQFF. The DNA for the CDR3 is TGTGCCAGCAGCGTAGGCCAGTACAATGAGCAGTTCTTC.

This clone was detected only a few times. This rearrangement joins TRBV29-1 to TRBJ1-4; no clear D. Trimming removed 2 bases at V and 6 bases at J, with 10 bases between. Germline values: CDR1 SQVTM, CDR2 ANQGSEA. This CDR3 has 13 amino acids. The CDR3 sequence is CSVESSGDEKLFF. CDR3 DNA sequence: TGCAGCGTTGAATCCTCCGGGGATGAAAAACTGTTTTTT.

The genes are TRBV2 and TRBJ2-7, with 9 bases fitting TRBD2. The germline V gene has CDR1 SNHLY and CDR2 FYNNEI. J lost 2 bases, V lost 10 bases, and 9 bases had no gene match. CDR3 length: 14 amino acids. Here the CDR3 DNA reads TGTGCCACGTCTATGGAGCGGGGGGCCTACGAGCAGTACTTC. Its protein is CATSMERGAYEQYF.

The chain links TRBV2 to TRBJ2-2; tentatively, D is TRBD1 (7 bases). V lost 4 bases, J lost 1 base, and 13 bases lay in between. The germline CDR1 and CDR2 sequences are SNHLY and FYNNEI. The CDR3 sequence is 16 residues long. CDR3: CASSAQGGLNTGELFF. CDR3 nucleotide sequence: TGTGCCAGCAGTGCCCAGGGGGGCCTGAACACCGGGGAGCTGTTTTTT.

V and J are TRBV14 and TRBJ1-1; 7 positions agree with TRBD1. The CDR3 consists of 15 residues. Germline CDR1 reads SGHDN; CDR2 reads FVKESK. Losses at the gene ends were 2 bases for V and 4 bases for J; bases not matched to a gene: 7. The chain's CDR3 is CASSQNRGELTEAFF. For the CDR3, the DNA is TGTGCCAGCAGCCAAAACAGGGGTGAGCTCACTGAAGCTTTCTTT.

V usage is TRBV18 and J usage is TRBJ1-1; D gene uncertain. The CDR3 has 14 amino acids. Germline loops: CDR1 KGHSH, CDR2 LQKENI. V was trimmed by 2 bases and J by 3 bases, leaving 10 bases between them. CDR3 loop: CASSPEGRDTEAFF. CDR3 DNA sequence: TGTGCCAGCTCACCAGAGGGAAGAGACACTGAAGCTTTCTTT.

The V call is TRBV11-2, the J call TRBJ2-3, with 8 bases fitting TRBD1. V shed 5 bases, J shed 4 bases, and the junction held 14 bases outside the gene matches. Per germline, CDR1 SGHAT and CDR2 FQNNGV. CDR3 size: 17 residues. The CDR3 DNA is TGTGCCAGCAGCGACAGGGGACTCCTAAGGGGGGCAGATACGCAGTATTTT. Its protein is CASSDRGLLRGADTQYF. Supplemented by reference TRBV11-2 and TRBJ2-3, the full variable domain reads EAGVAQSPRYKIIEKRQSVAFWCNPISGHATLYWYQQILGQGPKLLIQFQNNGVVDDSQLPKDRFSAERLKGVDSTLKIQPAKLEDSAVYLCASSDRGLLRGADTQYFGPGTRLTVL.